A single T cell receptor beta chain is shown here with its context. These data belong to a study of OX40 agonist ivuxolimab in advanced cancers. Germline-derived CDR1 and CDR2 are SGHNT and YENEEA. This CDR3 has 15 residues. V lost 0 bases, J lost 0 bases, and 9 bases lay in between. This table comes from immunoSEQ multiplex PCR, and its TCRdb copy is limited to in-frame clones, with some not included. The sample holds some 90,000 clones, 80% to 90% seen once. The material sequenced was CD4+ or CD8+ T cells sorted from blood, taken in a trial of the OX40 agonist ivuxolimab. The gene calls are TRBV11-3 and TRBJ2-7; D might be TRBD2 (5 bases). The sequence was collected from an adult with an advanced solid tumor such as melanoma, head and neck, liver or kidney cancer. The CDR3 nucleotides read TGTGCCAGCAGCTTAGATCCTAGCCGCTCCTACGAGCAGTACTTC. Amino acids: CASSLDPSRSYEQYF.